The 29 T cell receptor beta chains below come from one sample, sequenced in a study of T-cell memory formation after mild COVID-19. MiXCR was run by TCRdb on the 5' RACE reads, yielding one entry per CDR3 protein. This table holds around 100,000 distinct CDR3 sequences, 20% to 25% found once. The sequencing input was PBMCs or a T cell subset sorted from them (not recorded which). The receptors shown here come from a man between 18 and 29 years old who had mild COVID-19 (a few samples of this study predate the infection). Cell type and time point are not known.

The V call is TRBV28, the J call TRBJ1-2; no clear D gene. The CDR3 has 13 amino acids. Trimming stripped 3 bases from V and 3 bases from J, with 8 bases between. CDR1 and CDR2 (germline): MDHEN, SYDVKM. The CDR3 here is CASSFGHYYGYTF. The CDR3 bases are TGTGCCAGCAGTTTCGGTCACTACTATGGCTACACCTTC.

A few counts support this clonotype. The chain joins TRBV20-1 to TRBJ2-7; D not resolved. Trimming removed 4 bases from V and 4 bases from J, with 14 bases in between. The CDR3 has 13 residues. The V gene's germline CDR1 is DFQATT and CDR2 SNEGSKA (reference sequence). CDR3 loop: CSAKPRHHYEQYV. CDR3 DNA: TGCAGTGCTAAGCCTAGACACCATTACGAGCAGTACGTC.

Only a few counts were recorded for this clonotype. This chain uses TRBV4-3 with TRBJ1-1, with unresolved D. Per the germline V gene, CDR1 is LGHNA and CDR2 is YSLEER. The CDR3 consists of 14 residues. V shed 1 base and J shed 2 bases, with 8 bases lying between them. This CDR3 reads CASSQVLSNTEAFF. CDR3 DNA sequence: TGCGCCAGCAGCCAAGTCCTTTCCAACACTGAAGCTTTCTTT.

The table lists this clonotype with a few counts. The chain has TRBV12-3 or TRBV12-4 and TRBJ2-2, with D possibly being TRBD1 (6 bases). The CDR3 length is 13 residues. V was clipped by 3 bases and J by 7 bases, with 9 bases between them. The CDR3 DNA reads as TGTGCCAGCAGTTTGGGGGCTGGCGGGGAGCTGTTTTTT. This gives the protein CASSLGAGGELFF.

In this sample, this clonotype turned up a few times. The chain joins TRBV28 to TRBJ2-1; 10 nucleotides match TRBD1. V trimming: 7 bases; J trimming: 9 bases; junction bases outside the gene matches: 12. In germline, CDR1 is MDHEN, CDR2 SYDVKM. The CDR3 extends over 15 amino acids. CDR3 bases: TGTGCCAGCAACCCCCCCGGGACAGGGGTTGGTGAGCAGTTCTTC. Encoded protein: CASNPPGTGVGEQFF.

Ten or more counts support this clonotype. Here the CDR3 reads CASSDGTGGSPLHF. The CDR3 DNA reads TGTGCCAGCAGTGACGGGACAGGGGGTTCACCCCTCCACTTT. The chain has TRBV6-4 and TRBJ1-6; 11 bases are shared with TRBD1. With V trimmed by 2 bases and J by 9 bases, 0 bases remained unmatched. Germline CDR1 MRHNA, CDR2 SNTAGT. The CDR3 is 14 amino acids.

The chain carries TRBV12-3 or TRBV12-4 and TRBJ2-3; D remains unclear. The CDR3 length is 13 residues. Trimming cost V 3 bases and J 5 bases, with 9 bases left between them. The CDR3 loop is CASSFPPRDTQYF. The CDR3 nucleotides are TGTGCCAGCAGTTTCCCTCCCCGAGATACGCAGTATTTT.

The chain carries TRBV27 and TRBJ1-1; D not certain. The CDR3 totals 13 residues. Deletions cut 2 bases from V and 1 base from J, with 5 bases between. CDR1 MNHEY and CDR2 SMNVEV come from the germline V gene (reference sequence). CDR3 region: CASSLATNTEAFF. CDR3 nucleotide sequence: TGTGCCAGCAGTTTAGCGACGAACACTGAAGCTTTCTTT.

This clonotype occurred many times. The chain joins TRBV11-2 to TRBJ2-1; 12 nucleotides agree with TRBD2. This CDR3 region has 15 residues. Germline V lookup: CDR1 SGHAT, CDR2 FQNNGV. The junction had 1 base not matched to a gene; V was cut back by 5 bases and J by 2 bases. In nucleotides, the CDR3 is TGTGCCAGCAGCCCTAGCGGGGGGGCCTACAATGAGCAGTTCTTC. Its translation: CASSPSGGAYNEQFF.

This clonotype has a count of ten or more. The rearrangement links TRBV6-4 to TRBJ2-3, with 11 bases identical to TRBD2. Germline values: CDR1 MRHNA, CDR2 SNTAGT. The CDR3 length is 16 residues. V shed 0 bases and J 2 bases; nucleotides not matched to a gene: 1. The CDR3 DNA follows: TGTGCCAGCAGTGACTCTAGCGGGGGGGCCACAGATACGCAGTATTTT. Encoded protein: CASSDSSGGATDTQYF.

This clonotype was counted a few times. V gene TRBV7-9 combines with J gene TRBJ2-7; 7 bases map to TRBD1. The ends lost 5 bases at V and 4 bases at J; junction bases unmatched: 8. The CDR3 covers 14 residues. Germline V gene lookup returns CDR1 SEHNR and CDR2 FQNEAQ (reference sequence). The CDR3 is CASSAPGQRYEQYF. The CDR3 DNA follows: TGTGCCAGCAGCGCACCGGGACAGCGATACGAGCAGTACTTC.

The V call is TRBV7-9, the J call TRBJ2-1, with D hard to call. Per germline, CDR1 SEHNR and CDR2 FQNEAQ (reference sequence). The V and J ends lost 5 bases and 6 bases respectively, with 8 bases between them. The length of the CDR3 is 12 residues. CDR3 nucleotide sequence: TGTGCCAGCAGCATAGGCTTCAATGAGCAGTTCTTC. The encoded protein is CASSIGFNEQFF.

J is TRBJ1-1 and V is TRBV4-1, with 8 bases aligning to TRBD1. The V segment lost 0 bases and the J segment 2 bases; nucleotides outside the gene matches: 2. The CDR3 runs 15 residues. CDR1 and CDR2 from the germline V gene are MGHRA and YSYEKL. The CDR3 here is CASSQEDRVNTEAFF. The CDR3, as DNA: TGCGCCAGCAGCCAAGAGGACAGGGTTAACACTGAAGCTTTCTTT.

This clonotype has just a few counts. The chain has TRBV19 and TRBJ1-1; 8 bases match TRBD1. The ends lost 6 bases at V and 3 bases at J; junction bases unmatched: 3. The length of the CDR3 is 13 residues. In germline, CDR1 is LNHDA, CDR2 SQIVND (reference sequence). The CDR3 here is CASRTGGDTEAFF. The CDR3 nucleotides are TGTGCCAGTAGAACAGGGGGTGACACTGAAGCTTTCTTT.

The genes are TRBV4-1 and TRBJ2-7; 10 nucleotides agree with TRBD2. The CDR3 runs to 15 residues. The germline CDR1 and CDR2 sequences are MGHRA and YSYEKL. V lost 1 base and J lost 3; bases outside the gene matches: 3. CDR3 DNA sequence: TGCGCCAGCAGCCAAGGGCTAGCGGGGGTCTACGAGCAGTACTTC. It codes for CASSQGLAGVYEQYF.

This clonotype was counted between two and nine times. V is TRBV7-9 and J is TRBJ2-7; 11 bases are a match to TRBD1. V lost 3 bases, J lost 5 bases, and 12 bases stayed unmatched. CDR3 size: 17 residues. Germline values: CDR1 SEHNR, CDR2 FQNEAQ (reference sequence). The CDR3 DNA follows: TGTGCCAGCAGCTTCTGGACAGGGGGCGTTCCGGGCAACGAGCAGTACTTC. It codes for CASSFWTGGVPGNEQYF.

Note on this clonotype: One end of the junction does not line up with germline, which may come from a read error. The CDR3 DNA reads TGTGCCAGCAGCGAAGAGATTTTCAGCCCTGGCTACACCTTC. This codes for CASSEEIFSPGYTF. The V and J genes are TRBV6-1 and TRBJ1-2; D remains unclear. This CDR3 has 14 residues. Germline V gene sequence: CDR1 MNHNS, CDR2 SASEGT.

This clonotype has just a few counts. The chain employs TRBV7-3 and TRBJ2-3; D gene unclear. Trimming took off 0 bases at V and 4 bases at J, with 11 bases between the two ends. This CDR3 contains 15 residues. Germline V lookup: CDR1 SGHTA, CDR2 FQGTGA. Written as DNA, the CDR3 is TGTGCCAGCAGCTTAACAGGGTCGGAAGCAGATACGCAGTATTTT. Translation gives CASSLTGSEADTQYF. The variable domain in full, with the rest retrieved from reference TRBV7-3 and TRBJ2-3, is GAGVSQTPSNKVTEKGKYVELRCDPISGHTALYWYRQSLGQGPEFLIYFQGTGAADDSGLPNDRFFAVRPEGSVSTLKIQRTERGDSAVYLCASSLTGSEADTQYFGPGTRLTVL.

This clonotype was counted at least ten times. V is TRBV5-1 and J is TRBJ2-1; tentative D call: TRBD1 (5 bases). Germline values: CDR1 SGHRS, CDR2 YFSETQ. V gave up 3 bases and J gave up 9 bases, with 19 bases separating them. The CDR3 sequence is 15 residues long. The CDR3 reads CASSSPQENRIEQFF. The CDR3 coding sequence is TGCGCCAGCAGCTCGCCACAGGAGAATCGTATTGAGCAGTTCTTC.

The chain combines TRBV11-2 with TRBJ2-1; perhaps D is TRBD1 or TRBD2 (5 bases each). This CDR3 has 14 residues. The germline gives CDR1 SGHAT, CDR2 FQNNGV. V lost 0 bases and J 8 bases, leaving 11 bases between the germline ends. As DNA, the CDR3 is TGTGCCAGCAGCTTAGAGTGGGGGTCGTATGAGCAGTTCTTC. Amino acids: CASSLEWGSYEQFF.

The V and J genes are TRBV7-8 and TRBJ2-7; possibly TRBD1 for D (7 bases). The V gene's germline CDR1 is SGHVS and CDR2 FQNEAQ. V was trimmed by 2 bases and J by 6 bases, leaving 17 bases between them. The CDR3 extends over 15 amino acids. CDR3 sequence reads: CASSLSMAGGGEQYV. CDR3 bases: TGTGCCAGCAGCTTATCGATGGCAGGGGGAGGCGAGCAGTACGTC.

The chain joins TRBV4-3 to TRBJ1-3; no firm D call. V dropped 4 bases and J dropped 0 bases, with 10 bases sitting between them. CDR1 is LGHNA and CDR2 is YSLEER in the germline V gene. The CDR3 is 15 amino acids. CDR3 protein: CASSRIVHSGNTIYF. CDR3 bases: TGCGCCAGCAGCCGCATAGTACACTCTGGAAACACCATATATTTT.

This clonotype was seen a handful of times. The CDR3 coding sequence is TGCGCCAGCAGCCATTTGGGGGAGCATGAGCAGTTCTTC. It yields the protein CASSHLGEHEQFF. The V and J genes are TRBV4-1 and TRBJ2-1, with D possibly called TRBD1 or TRBD2 (5 bases each). This CDR3 spans 13 amino acids. V dropped 3 bases and J dropped 8 bases, with 11 bases sitting between them. CDR1 MGHRA and CDR2 YSYEKL come from the germline V gene.

In this sample, this clonotype turned up a few times. The V gene is TRBV5-1, the J gene TRBJ1-1, with D possibly matching TRBD1 (6 bases). V lost 1 base and J 5 bases, leaving 12 bases between the germline ends. The CDR3 runs 14 residues. The V gene's germline CDR1 is SGHRS and CDR2 YFSETQ. The CDR3 DNA reads TGCGCCAGCAGCTTGAATGGACAGCGGACTGAAGCTTTCTTT. Its protein is CASSLNGQRTEAFF.

This clonotype was counted only a few times. V usage is TRBV27 and J usage is TRBJ1-2, with D unclear. Trimming removed 1 base from V and 1 base from J, with 13 bases in between. Germline CDR1 is MNHEY and CDR2 is SMNVEV (reference sequence). This CDR3 region has 16 residues. The CDR3 bases are TGTGCCAGCAGTTTATACCGGCAGGAGAGTAACTATGGCTACACCTTC. This sequence encodes CASSLYRQESNYGYTF.

The rearrangement links TRBV12-3 or TRBV12-4 to TRBJ2-2, with a weak D call TRBD2 (5 bases). CDR3 size: 13 residues. V shed 6 bases and J shed 3 bases, with 8 bases lying between them. The CDR3 loop reads CASRPGYTGELFF. The CDR3 bases are TGTGCCAGCAGACCGGGGTACACCGGGGAGCTGTTTTTT.

This clonotype showed up just a few times. The chain combines TRBV6-5 with TRBJ2-1; D uncertain. Trimming took 5 bases from V and 1 from J, leaving 12 bases between them. The CDR3 consists of 15 residues. Germline V gene sequence: CDR1 MNHEY, CDR2 SVGAGI. CDR3 in amino acids: CASSTEAPSYNEQFF. Here the CDR3 DNA reads TGTGCCAGCAGTACCGAGGCCCCATCCTACAATGAGCAGTTCTTC.

J is TRBJ1-1 and V is TRBV4-1, with 8 bases identical to TRBD1. Germline V gives CDR1 MGHRA, CDR2 YSYEKL. CDR3 length equals 14 residues. Unmatched junction bases numbered 6, after V lost 1 base and J lost 8 bases. For the CDR3, the DNA is TGCGCCAGCAGCCAAGCTCGGGGACAGGTCGAAGCTTTCTTT. This translates into CASSQARGQVEAFF.

The rearrangement links TRBV7-8 to TRBJ2-7; TRBD1 aligns across 7 bases. The CDR3 extends over 13 amino acids. Germline assignment: CDR1 SGHVS and CDR2 FQNEAQ. V lost 5 bases and J lost 3; bases outside the gene matches: 4. CDR3 nucleotide sequence: TGTGCCAGCAGCGCAAGGACAGGCTACGAGCAGTACGTC. It is translated as CASSARTGYEQYV.